This TCR beta chain stems from a study of blood T cell repertoires in COVID-19. Study overall: Material from acute and convalescent COVID-19 was sourced from the United States, Italy and Spain. Sources were T cells, B-cell-depleted T cells, or PBMCs; the material itself was cDNA or gDNA.

In germline, CDR1 is SGHAT, CDR2 FQNNGV. The ends were cut back, 10 bases at V and 0 bases at J, with 10 bases in the middle. The CDR3 spans 13 residues. In Seattle, patients joined the study during active infection and were tracked longitudinally. Generated by immunoSEQ multiplex PCR, the TCRdb table keeps only in-frame clones and is missing some. The sample holds 300,000 or so clones, roughly nine tenths seen once. The chain is built from TRBV11-2 and TRBJ1-3; D remains ambiguous. The receptor's source is a woman younger than 45 with COVID-19, enrolled during active disease. The sample was peripheral blood. For the CDR3, the DNA is TGTGCCACCGGGTTCCCCTCTGGAAACACCATATATTTT. It is translated as CATGFPSGNTIYF.